This T cell receptor (beta chain) is drawn from a study of CD8 T cells in ankylosing spondylitis. Whole-study results and caveats: Researchers reportedly found disease-linked clones significantly enriched in matched ankylosing spondylitis synovial fluid. Blood from ankylosing spondylitis patients appeared to carry a characteristic eight-variant TCR beta motif. In the blood and synovial fluid of reactive arthritis, some motif variants had been previously reported.

The sample holds many counts of this clonotype. Its antigen is currently unknown. The germline V gene has CDR1 DFQATT and CDR2 SNEGSKA (reference sequence). The CDR3 is 13 residues long. Unmatched junction bases numbered 5, after V lost 2 bases and J lost 6 bases. MiXCR, run by TCRdb on the 5' RACE reads, gives a single entry per CDR3 protein. Among approximately 250,000 distinct CDR3 sequences listed, 10% to 13% were seen once. The sequence was collected from a male donor with ankylosing spondylitis or in good health (not recorded which). The J gene is TRBJ1-2, the V gene TRBV20-1, with 8 bases matching TRBD1. The sequencing sample was made of blood, either unsorted or a sorted T cell fraction (not recorded which). CDR3 sequence reads: CSARLPGGDGYTF. DNA for the CDR3: TGCAGTGCTAGATTACCAGGGGGCGATGGCTACACCTTC.